One and the same sample provided the 8 T cell receptor beta chains below, sequenced in a study of blood T cell repertoires in COVID-19. Repertoires were generated with immunoSEQ multiplex PCR, while TCRdb's copy carries only in-frame clones and drops some. Of tens of thousands of clones in the sample, around four fifths are singletons; the top ten hold about 20%. The sample was peripheral blood. The receptors shown here come from an elderly woman with acute or convalescent COVID-19.

The chain links TRBV4-2 to TRBJ2-1, with TRBD2 identical over 10 bases. The germline gives CDR1 LGHNA, CDR2 YNFKEQ. The CDR3 consists of 17 residues. The V segment lost 2 bases and the J segment 4 bases; nucleotides outside the gene matches: 8. The CDR3, as DNA: TGTGCCAGCAGCCAATATTCTAGCGGGAGCCCATACAATGAGCAGTTCTTC. Protein: CASSQYSSGSPYNEQFF.

In this sample, this clone turned up a few times. The chain joins TRBV5-1 to TRBJ1-1; unclear D gene. CDR3 size: 12 residues. The V and J ends lost 0 bases and 6 bases respectively, with 6 bases between them. Per germline, CDR1 SGHRS and CDR2 YFSETQ. The CDR3 DNA follows: TGCGCCAGCAGCTTGGCTGGGCCTGAAGCTTTCTTT. Its protein product is CASSLAGPEAFF.

The chain uses TRBV7-3 and TRBJ2-1; D ambiguous. Germline CDR1 SGHTA, CDR2 FQGTGA. V was cut by 1 base and J by 4 bases, with 8 bases left in between. The CDR3 is made up of 14 amino acids. The CDR3 sequence: CASSLKSVYNEQFF. The CDR3 region has the DNA TGTGCCAGCAGCTTAAAATCTGTTTACAATGAGCAGTTCTTC.

V gene TRBV29-1 combines with J gene TRBJ2-7, with D possibly being TRBD2 (7 bases). The ends were cut back, 7 bases at V and 2 bases at J, with 12 bases in the middle. The germline gives CDR1 SQVTM, CDR2 ANQGSEA. The CDR3 loop spans 12 amino acids. CDR3 residues: CSAWEGAYEQYF. The CDR3 DNA sequence: TGCAGCGCCTGGGAGGGGGCCTACGAGCAGTACTTC.

The chain links TRBV5-5 to TRBJ1-5; no clear D. V was trimmed by 0 bases and J by 7 bases, leaving 8 bases between them. Germline V gives CDR1 SGHKS, CDR2 YYEKEE (reference sequence). The CDR3 runs 13 residues. As DNA, the CDR3 is TGTGCCAGCAGCTTGGATGGGAGGCAGCCCCAGCATTTT. Its translation: CASSLDGRQPQHF.

The rearrangement links TRBV7-9 to TRBJ1-1; D is perhaps TRBD1 (5 bases). The CDR3 is made up of 12 amino acids. V lost 3 bases, J lost 7 bases, and 9 bases lay in between. Germline CDR1 and CDR2: SEHNR and FQNEAQ (reference sequence). CDR3 loop: CASSLVDSEAFF. The CDR3 DNA sequence: TGTGCCAGCAGCTTGGTAGACAGTGAAGCTTTCTTT.

This clone was seen many times. CDR3 DNA sequence: TGCGCCAGCAGCCAAGATTCATGGCTTGAGGAAAAACTCTATGGCTACACCTTC. Its protein is CASSQDSWLEEKLYGYTF. The chain uses TRBV4-1 and TRBJ1-2; no clear D. Per the germline V gene, CDR1 is MGHRA and CDR2 is YSYEKL. The V gene lost 0 bases and the J gene lost 4 bases, with 21 bases spanning the gap. This CDR3 has 18 residues.

This chain connects TRBV5-1 to TRBJ1-3; TRBD1 aligns across 10 bases. The V and J ends lost 6 bases and 0 bases, in that order; junction bases with no gene match: 12. This CDR3 is 18 amino acids long. Germline-derived CDR1 and CDR2 are SGHRS and YFSETQ. In DNA form, the CDR3 reads TGCGCCAGCAAAAGTGGGACAGGGGACTTTAGCTCTGGAAACACCATATATTTT. It is translated as CASKSGTGDFSSGNTIYF. Using reference TRBV5-1 and TRBJ1-3 for the parts outside the CDR3, the full variable domain is KAGVTQTPRYLIKTRGQQVTLSCSPISGHRSVSWYQQTPGQGLQFLFEYFSETQRNKGNFPGRFSGRQFSNSRSEMNVSTLELGDSALYLCASKSGTGDFSSGNTIYFGEGSWLTVV.